The entry that follows covers one T cell receptor (beta chain) sequence. CDR1 and CDR2 (germline): LGHDT, YNNKEL (reference sequence). CDR3 length equals 15 residues. V was cut by 5 bases and J by 5 bases, with 16 bases left in between. TCRdb's copy holds only in-frame clones and misses some; the assay was immunoSEQ multiplex PCR. Found here are more than 95,000 clones, around nine tenths of them singletons; the top ten hold 3% to 3.5%. This specimen comes from a study of blood T cell repertoires in COVID-19. As for the study in general: The United States, Italy and Spain were the sources of the acute and convalescent COVID-19 samples.

This clonotype was obtained from a man over 45 in a cohort sampled during active COVID-19. The chain combines TRBV3-1 (or the pseudogene TRBV3-2) with TRBJ2-1, with D possibly being TRBD2 (6 bases). Specimen: peripheral blood. The CDR3 DNA reads TGTGCCAGCAGCTACACAGCGGGTGGCCACAATGAGCAGTTCTTC. Translating gives CASSYTAGGHNEQFF.